This is a list of T cell receptor beta chains from one sample in a study of cytomegalovirus exposure and HLA in healthy donors. Only in-frame clones appear in the TCRdb table, and some are missing; sequencing was by immunoSEQ multiplex PCR. In the table there are tens of thousands of clones, approximately 60% of which are singletons. Sample: PBMCs. These receptors were obtained from a male donor in good health and CMV-seropositive. The CDR3 runs from the conserved cysteine through the conserved F or W. A D gene is named only where the DNA matches it firmly. The listing skips clone size in some rows; elsewhere it reads once, few, many or a size class.

D gene,V gene,clone size,J gene,CDR3 DNA,CDR3 protein
NA,TRBV7-2,NA,TRBJ1-3,TGTGCCAGCAGCTTAGTGGGGGAGGCTGGAAACACCATATATTTT,CASSLVGEAGNTIYF
TRBD1,TRBV6-6,once,TRBJ1-6,TGTGCCAGCAGTGACATGGGCAGGGGGGATTCACCCCTCCACTTT,CASSDMGRGDSPLHF
NA,TRBV6-6,NA,TRBJ1-2,TGTGCCAGCAGTCAGAGTTCAGGTGGGGGCTACACCTTC,CASSQSSGGGYTF
NA,TRBV30,NA,TRBJ2-7,TGTGCCTGGAAACCCAGCGTGAACTACGAGCAGTACTTC,CAWKPSVNYEQYF
NA,TRBV19,NA,TRBJ1-1,TGTGCCAGTAGTATCAAGTCAGGAACTGAAGCTTTCTTT,CASSIKSGTEAFF
NA,TRBV4-1,NA,TRBJ1-5,TGCGCCAGCAGCCAGGGACTCAAAGGGGCAAGCAATCAGCCCCAGCATTTT,CASSQGLKGASNQPQHF
NA,TRBV2,NA,TRBJ2-1,TGTGCCACGGACTTTGCGAATACTTACAATGAGCAGTTCTTC,CATDFANTYNEQFF
TRBD2,TRBV5-6,NA,TRBJ2-7,TGTGCCAGCGGACGAGCGGGACTCTACGAGCAGTACTTC,CASGRAGLYEQYF
TRBD1,TRBV2,NA,TRBJ2-5,TGTGCCGGCAGACAGGGCCTATACTTC,CAGRQGLYF
NA,TRBV11-3,NA,TRBJ2-7,TGTGCCAGCAGCTTAGAACAGGCCGGGTCCTACGAGCAGTACTTT,CASSLEQAGSYEQYF
NA,TRBV28,NA,TRBJ1-1,TGTGCCAGCAGTTTTCGGACTCCCTCGGCCACTGAAGCTTTCTTT,CASSFRTPSATEAFF
TRBD1,TRBV14,NA,TRBJ2-5,TGTGCCAGCAGCCAAGGGGACAGGGGAAGAGAGACCCAGTACTTC,CASSQGDRGRETQYF
NA,TRBV6-6,NA,TRBJ2-2,TGTGCCAGCAGTTACTCAACATCGGGGAGTCTGTTTTTT,CASSYSTSGSLFF
TRBD2,TRBV28,NA,TRBJ2-7,TGTGCCAGCAGTCTCAGGCCGGGACTAGCCATCTACGAGCAGTACTTC,CASSLRPGLAIYEQYF
NA,TRBV29-1,NA,TRBJ2-7,TGCAGCGTTCAACTCGGGGGAAAGGGCGAGCAGTACTTC,CSVQLGGKGEQYF
NA,TRBV5-8,NA,TRBJ1-5,TGTGCCAGCAGCTTGGAAGGAGGAGTGGGTCAGCCCCAGCATTTT,CASSLEGGVGQPQHF